This is a list of T cell receptor beta chains from one sample in a study of regulatory T cells in long-lasting Graves disease. TCRdb called the multiplex PCR reads again in MiXCR, with one record for every CDR3 protein. The sample gives hundreds of thousands of distinct CDR3 sequences, less than 25% of which show up once; about 20% is in the top ten. Source: peripheral blood mononuclear cells (PBMCs), taken when the disease was refractory, from a patient treated with antithyroid drugs. These receptors were collected from a female donor with Graves disease. Each CDR3 is given with its conserved first and last residue.

v_call	j_call	cdr3_aa
TRBV28	TRBJ2-4	CASSGEGVFKNIQYF
TRBV7-8	TRBJ1-5	CASSSIGLGLQPQHF
TRBV2	TRBJ1-3	CASSFDRAGNTIYF
TRBV12-5	TRBJ2-5	CASATHGGTQYF
TRBV24-1	TRBJ2-2	CATSIPGGAGELFF
TRBV5-8	TRBJ1-2	CASSTITQSYYGYTF
TRBV6-1	TRBJ1-1	CASSPRPPGTDYMNTEAFF
TRBV12-3/TRBV12-4	TRBJ1-2	CASSLLSGNNKNGYTF
TRBV6-1	TRBJ1-1	CATMPRLPAEAFF
TRBV28	TRBJ1-1	CASSSRGRWGGSNTEAFF
TRBV18	TRBJ2-5	CASSPRDNLGETQYF
TRBV5-1	TRBJ2-7	CASSLEGQGYEQYF
TRBV20-1	TRBJ2-7	CSATGTTYEQYF
TRBV4-1	TRBJ2-5	CASSQDPLTGETQYF
TRBV7-2	TRBJ2-7	CASSFGEGREYEQYF
TRBV12-3/TRBV12-4	TRBJ2-5	CASSLEGGWETQYF
TRBV20-1	TRBJ2-7	CSATGLAVYEQYF
TRBV11-2	TRBJ2-7	CASSLSHEQYF
TRBV7-6	TRBJ2-7	CASSRGRGSEQYF
TRBV5-6	TRBJ2-7	CASSLGQTWEQYF
TRBV18	TRBJ2-1	CASSPPGTSTEQFF
TRBV7-9	TRBJ2-7	CASSLVPGAYEQYF
TRBV3-1	TRBJ2-7	CASSQPGAGTHEQYF
TRBV19	TRBJ1-1	CASKDRAGGAEAFF
TRBV7-9	TRBJ2-4	CASSLSGTGIGKNIQYF
TRBV3-1	TRBJ1-4	CASSQEAAGGLKLFF
TRBV28	TRBJ2-7	CASSSKLNSRTGSSYEQYF
TRBV3-1	TRBJ1-5	CASSQGFGSNQPQHF
TRBV6-1	TRBJ1-6	CASSEVIDSPLHF
TRBV20-1	TRBJ2-7	CSAIPLGISYEQYF
TRBV20-1	TRBJ2-7	CSASGTSFFPYEQYF
TRBV4-1	TRBJ2-7	CASSPNRYNGEQYF
TRBV20-1	TRBJ2-7	CSARALAGGTTYEQYF
TRBV5-5	TRBJ1-3	CASSLGRGATSGNTIYF
TRBV20-1	TRBJ2-7	CSASRDRGHEQYF
TRBV2	TRBJ2-1	CASAQPQGAGEQFF
TRBV2	TRBJ1-1	CASSEGRGWTEAFF
TRBV29-1	TRBJ2-7	CSVDGTGGSYEQYF
TRBV30	TRBJ1-5	CAWSPGTRGQPQHF
TRBV19	TRBJ1-2	CASSMFYGYTF
TRBV20-1	TRBJ1-5	CSAIDRVNQPQHF
TRBV15	TRBJ2-7	CATAPQAGGPTYEQYF
TRBV19	TRBJ2-2	CASSNRGRIGELFF
TRBV10-3	TRBJ1-1	CAITDRVNTEAFF
TRBV7-9	TRBJ1-2	CASSFDSNYGYTF